This T cell receptor beta chain was observed in a study of CD8+ T cells in alopecia areata. TCR sequencing used cDNA made by reverse transcription of extracted RNA. Only in-frame clones appear in the TCRdb table, and some are missing; sequencing was by immunoSEQ multiplex PCR. This sample has about 200,000 clones, with under 40% found just once. Treatment given: oral pan-JAK inhibitor, 5-10 mg twice daily. This clone was counted between two and nine times. Germline assignment: CDR1 MDHEN and CDR2 SYDVKM. V was trimmed by 2 bases and J by 3 bases, leaving 13 bases between them. The CDR3 spans 15 residues.

The chain employs TRBV28 and TRBJ1-1; no definite D call. The receptor comes from a human donor with alopecia areata. Sequenced material: CD4+ T cells sorted from blood, taken between weeks 30 and 35, from a patient treated with tofacitinib. The CDR3 nucleotides read TGTGCCAGCAGTTTAGACCCTCTTGAGGACACTGAAGCTTTCTTT. Translation gives CASSLDPLEDTEAFF.